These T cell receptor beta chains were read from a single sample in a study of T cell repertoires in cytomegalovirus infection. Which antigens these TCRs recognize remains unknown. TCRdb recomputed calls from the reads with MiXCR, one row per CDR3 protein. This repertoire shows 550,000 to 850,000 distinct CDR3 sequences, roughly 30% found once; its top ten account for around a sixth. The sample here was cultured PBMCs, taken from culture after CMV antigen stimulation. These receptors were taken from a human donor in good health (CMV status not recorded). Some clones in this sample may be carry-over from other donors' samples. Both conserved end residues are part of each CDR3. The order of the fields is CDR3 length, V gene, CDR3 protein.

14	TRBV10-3	CAVAERGTYNEQFF
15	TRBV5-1	CASSLLTGASYEQYF
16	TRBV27	CASSPSSGEMIHEQYF
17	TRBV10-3	CAISSLGEGGPGETQYF
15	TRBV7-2	CASSRGRGVGYGYTF
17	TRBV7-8	CASSLGGSQSTAYEQYF
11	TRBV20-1	CSAGRRDEQFF
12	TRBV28	CASSLAGQPLHF
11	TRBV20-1	CSARNSYEQYF
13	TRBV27	CASSFLGEVEAFF
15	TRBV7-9	CASSFGAGGDSPLHF
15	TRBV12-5	CASAKKSGRTDTQYF
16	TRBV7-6	CASQDTRGRGYNEQFF
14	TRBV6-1	CASSVTSARKTQYF
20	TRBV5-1	CASSPRPPGLVPTSTDTQYF
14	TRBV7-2	CASSLDPGSGEQFF
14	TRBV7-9	CASSLAGGPNEQYF
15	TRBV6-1	CASSEVLGVDNEQFF
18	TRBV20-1	CSATPSLATYLAKNIQYF
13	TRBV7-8	CASSPYIHAEQFF
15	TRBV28	CASREPRGPYNEQFF
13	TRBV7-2	CASSLASGNGYTF
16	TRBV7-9	CASSPSGLLVNTEAFF
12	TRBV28	CASSNTGVGYTF
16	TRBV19	CASSIDKGYSNQPQHF
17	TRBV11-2	CASSLEAGISSYNEQLF
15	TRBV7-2	CASSLGPRGGDEQYF
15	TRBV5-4	CASSSVSGRMSEQFF
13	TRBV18	CASSPPGMNIQYF
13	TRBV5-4	CASRAGGGYEQFF
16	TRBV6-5	CASSYSTTGLTDTQYF
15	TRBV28	CASSLEAGGPDTQYF
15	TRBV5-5	CASSLDTRPNTEAFF
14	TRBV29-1	CSVSRGRIYNEQFF
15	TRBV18	CASSPPGGDNYGYTF
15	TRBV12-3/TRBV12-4	CASRLTGQPNSPLHF
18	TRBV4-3	CASSHYPPTSTRVDTQYF
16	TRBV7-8	CASSEKGGRGSYEQYF